The following is a T cell receptor (beta chain) sequence with its context. Its antigen is as yet unknown. Amplification of the TCR beta CDR3 regions used RNA transcripts (as template). RT-PCR with HTBI primers came first, then second-round multiplex PCR. MiXCR, applied by TCRdb to the multiplex PCR reads, yields one record per CDR3 protein. The data hold about 740,000 distinct CDR3 sequences, with 40% observed a single time. The CDR3 has 17 residues. The germline V gene encodes CDR1 SGDLS and CDR2 YYNGEE. The V and J ends lost 5 bases and 1 base respectively, with 21 bases between them. The data were obtained in a study of Graves' ophthalmopathy and Graves' hyperthyroidism. Findings of the study overall: With about 71% sensitivity and roughly 76% specificity, the model predicted ophthalmopathy progression.

Under 3 months in duration, the ophthalmopathy in affected donors had moderate-to-severe activity, CAS ≥3 and NOSPECS ≥4. The sequenced material came from peripheral blood. This sequence originates from an adult man with Graves' ophthalmopathy. The J gene is TRBJ2-5, the V gene TRBV9; the D gene is possibly TRBD2 (6 bases). The CDR3 protein is CASSSPPRDGAQETQYF. CDR3 coding DNA: TGTGCCAGCAGTTCCCCTCCGCGGGATGGTGCCCAAGAGACCCAGTACTTC.